The source of this T cell receptor (beta chain) is a study of blood T cell repertoires in COVID-19. Sequenced by immunoSEQ multiplex PCR; TCRdb stores in-frame clones only, minus some. The sample has about 58,000 clones; 90% are singletons. This CDR3 spans 16 amino acids. Germline CDR1 reads MNHEY; CDR2 reads SVGEGT. Trimming removed 6 bases from V and 7 bases from J; junction bases left unmatched: 11. Source material: peripheral blood. This chain connects TRBV6-2 or TRBV6-3 to TRBJ2-1; 11 bases fit TRBD2. This receptor was taken from a man aged 60 to 75 with acute or convalescent COVID-19. This CDR3 is CASSLTTGTSGNEQFF. CDR3 coding DNA: TGTGCCAGCAGCCTTACCACCGGGACTAGCGGAAATGAGCAGTTCTTC.